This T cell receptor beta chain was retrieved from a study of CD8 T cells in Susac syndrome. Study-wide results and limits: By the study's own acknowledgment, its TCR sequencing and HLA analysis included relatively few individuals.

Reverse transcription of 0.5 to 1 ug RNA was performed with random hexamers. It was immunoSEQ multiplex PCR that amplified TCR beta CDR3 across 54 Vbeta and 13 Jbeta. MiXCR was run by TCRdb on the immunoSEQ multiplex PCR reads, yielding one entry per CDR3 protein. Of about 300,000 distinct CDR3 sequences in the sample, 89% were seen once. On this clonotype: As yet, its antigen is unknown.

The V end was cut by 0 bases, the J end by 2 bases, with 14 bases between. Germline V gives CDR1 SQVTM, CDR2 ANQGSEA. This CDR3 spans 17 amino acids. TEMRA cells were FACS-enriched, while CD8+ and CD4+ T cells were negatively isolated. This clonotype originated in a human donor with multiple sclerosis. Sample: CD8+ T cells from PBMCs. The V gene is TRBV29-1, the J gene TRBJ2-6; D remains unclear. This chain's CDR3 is CSVEDPTAFAGANVLTF. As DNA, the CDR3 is TGCAGCGTTGAAGATCCTACAGCGTTTGCTGGGGCCAACGTCCTGACTTTC.